At least ten counts were recorded for the clone carrying this T cell receptor beta chain. The data derive from a study of blood T cell repertoires in COVID-19. The CDR3 is 14 residues long. Trimming removed 5 bases at V and 6 bases at J, with 13 bases between. The germline gives CDR1 SEHNR, CDR2 FQNEAQ (reference sequence). Assay used: immunoSEQ multiplex PCR; TCRdb lists only in-frame clones, some missing. The sample shows over 250,000 clones, over 75% of them seen only once. This TCR was recovered from a woman in her 30s who had recovered from COVID-19. The sample taken for sequencing was PBMCs or T cells enriched from blood (not recorded which). The chain is built from TRBV7-9 and TRBJ1-4; possibly TRBD1 for D (5 bases). The CDR3 nucleotides read TGTGCCAGCAGCCTAGGGGAGTGGGATGAAAAACTGTTTTTT. Amino acids: CASSLGEWDEKLFF.